The next 23 T cell receptor beta chains were all read from a single sample in a study of beta chain features in type 1 diabetes. These TCRs' antigens remain unknown. All of the isolated RNA was reverse transcribed, so expressed TCRB transcripts were sequenced. TCRdb's copy holds only in-frame clones and misses some; the assay was immunoSEQ multiplex PCR. The sample shows under 200,000 clones, 9% to 12% of them seen only once. The study, taken as a whole, reports: Shorter TCRB CDR3s, moderately but significantly so, were found in Type 1 diabetes patients in all four CD4+ subsets.

What was sequenced was central memory CD4+ T cells from blood. The receptors stem from a man aged 25-45 years with type 1 diabetes.

J is TRBJ1-2 and V is TRBV2, with 9 bases matching TRBD1. The CDR3 loop spans 13 amino acids. CDR1 and CDR2 from the germline V gene are SNHLY and FYNNEI. Losses at the gene ends were 5 bases for V and 8 bases for J; bases not matched to a gene: 6. This chain's CDR3 is CASSKDRGGGYTF. CDR3 nucleotides: TGTGCCAGCAGTAAGGACAGGGGAGGAGGCTACACCTTC.

This clone turned up a few times. In DNA form, the CDR3 reads TGTGCCAGCAGCTTATACAGGGAAGATACGCAGTATTTT. Protein product: CASSLYREDTQYF. The chain joins TRBV11-2 to TRBJ2-3; a possible D gene is TRBD1 (6 bases). CDR1 and CDR2 from the germline V gene are SGHAT and FQNNGV. The CDR3 sequence is 13 residues long. The V end lost 2 bases, the J end lost 5 bases, and 8 bases lay between the germline ends.

The rearrangement uses TRBV5-1 and TRBJ1-1; 7 positions agree with TRBD1. This CDR3 is 13 amino acids long. The trim removed 6 bases at V and 7 bases at J, leaving 9 bases unmatched. Germline V gives CDR1 SGHRS, CDR2 YFSETQ. The CDR3 reads CASTLSQGNEAFF. CDR3 nucleotide sequence: TGCGCCAGCACCCTCTCACAGGGGAATGAAGCTTTCTTT. The variable domain in full, completed from reference TRBV5-1 and TRBJ1-1, reads KAGVTQTPRYLIKTRGQQVTLSCSPISGHRSVSWYQQTPGQGLQFLFEYFSETQRNKGNFPGRFSGRQFSNSRSEMNVSTLELGDSALYLCASTLSQGNEAFFGQGTRLTVV.

V is TRBV4-2 and J is TRBJ2-1; D may be TRBD2 (5 bases). V was shortened by 5 bases and J by 10 bases, with 15 bases between the two germline ends. The CDR3 loop spans 13 amino acids. The germline V gene has CDR1 LGHNA and CDR2 YNFKEQ. CDR3 amino acids: CASSLGSREEQFF. DNA for the CDR3: TGTGCCAGCAGCTTGGGTAGCCGGGAAGAGCAGTTCTTC.

This sequence joins TRBV27 and TRBJ1-1; 10 bases are a match to TRBD1. This CDR3 region has 13 residues. V shed 7 bases and J 11 bases; nucleotides not matched to a gene: 10. Germline V gene sequence: CDR1 MNHEY, CDR2 SMNVEV (reference sequence). The CDR3 spells CASNKGTGEVAFF. CDR3 nucleotides: TGTGCCAGCAATAAGGGGACAGGGGAAGTGGCTTTCTTT.

The chain employs TRBV28 and TRBJ2-5; possibly TRBD2 for D (5 bases). Trimming cost V 8 bases and J 2 bases, with 9 bases left between them. Looked up from germline, CDR1 is MDHEN and CDR2 is SYDVKM. CDR3 length: 12 amino acids. CDR3 region: CASRGLQETQYF. The CDR3 nucleotides read TGTGCCAGCCGCGGACTTCAAGAGACCCAGTACTTC.

This clone has a handful of counts. The chain links TRBV11-2 to TRBJ2-2, with D possibly TRBD1 on 5 matching bases. The V end lost 1 base, the J end lost 7 bases, and 13 bases lay between the germline ends. The germline CDR1 and CDR2 sequences are SGHAT and FQNNGV. The CDR3 has 15 amino acids. CDR3 region: CASSLVAPGHGELFF. The CDR3 bases are TGTGCCAGCAGCTTAGTTGCCCCAGGGCACGGGGAGCTGTTTTTT.

The CDR3 loop reads CASSSPQGAHEQYF. The CDR3 coding sequence is TGTGCCAGCAGTTCCCCCCAGGGGGCCCACGAGCAGTACTTC. The chain couples TRBV28 to TRBJ2-7, with 8 positions matching TRBD1. The ends lost 4 bases at V and 5 bases at J; junction bases unmatched: 7. From germline, CDR1 is MDHEN and CDR2 SYDVKM. The CDR3 totals 14 residues.

The DNA of the CDR3 is TGTGCCAGCAGTCGGGACAGAGGCGGCACCGGGGAGCTGTTTTTT. As protein: CASSRDRGGTGELFF. The chain couples TRBV27 to TRBJ2-2, with 7 bases aligning to TRBD1. V gave up 5 bases and J gave up 4 bases; unmatched junction bases: 7. Germline V gives CDR1 MNHEY, CDR2 SMNVEV (reference sequence). The length of the CDR3 is 15 residues.

This clone showed up just a few times. This chain joins TRBV13 and TRBJ2-4; TRBD1 matches at 7 bases. Germline CDR1 PRHDT, CDR2 FYEKMQ (reference sequence). V lost 5 bases to trimming and J lost 5 bases; unmatched junction nucleotides: 6. The CDR3 is 14 amino acids. The CDR3 region is CASSERQGENIQYF. The CDR3 DNA sequence: TGTGCCAGCAGCGAACGACAGGGTGAAAACATTCAGTACTTC.

The V and J genes are TRBV7-3 and TRBJ1-1; no clear D gene. The V and J ends lost 2 bases and 6 bases respectively, with 7 bases between them. The CDR3 has 12 amino acids. Per germline, CDR1 SGHTA and CDR2 FQGTGA. Here the CDR3 reads CASSLAGAEAFF. CDR3 DNA: TGTGCCAGCAGCTTAGCCGGAGCTGAAGCTTTCTTT.

The chain employs TRBV6-5 and TRBJ2-3; 8 bases are a match to TRBD1. CDR1 is MNHEY, CDR2 SVGAGI, per germline. V lost 4 bases and J lost 2; bases outside the gene matches: 2. The CDR3 loop spans 14 amino acids. CDR3: CASSLDRATDTQYF. CDR3 in DNA: TGTGCCAGCAGTTTGGACAGGGCCACAGATACGCAGTATTTT.

This clone was seen a few times. This chain uses TRBV11-1 with TRBJ2-6; 8 bases match TRBD2. V was clipped by 3 bases and J by 1 base; unmatched bases: 2. The CDR3 is made up of 16 amino acids. The V gene's germline CDR1 is SGHAT and CDR2 FQDESV (reference sequence). The DNA for the CDR3 is TGTGCCAGCAGCTTTAGCGGGGCGTCTGGGGCCAACGTCCTGACTTTC. It codes for CASSFSGASGANVLTF.

A few counts support this clone. The chain joins TRBV2 to TRBJ2-7; D is possibly TRBD2 (6 bases). V shed 2 bases and J shed 5 bases, with 7 bases lying between them. The germline gives CDR1 SNHLY, CDR2 FYNNEI. The CDR3 loop spans 12 amino acids. The chain's CDR3 is CASSEWGDEQYF. The CDR3 DNA is TGTGCCAGCAGTGAATGGGGGGACGAGCAGTACTTC.

This clone was seen a few times. V usage is TRBV28 and J usage is TRBJ2-6, with a tentative D call TRBD2 (6 bases). The germline V and J ends were trimmed by 6 bases and 2 bases, with 11 bases remaining between them. The CDR3 extends over 15 amino acids. Germline CDR1 MDHEN, CDR2 SYDVKM. The CDR3 sequence: CASSPGVAGANVLTF. The CDR3 DNA is TGTGCCAGCAGCCCGGGAGTGGCTGGGGCCAACGTCCTGACTTTC.

This chain uses TRBV14 with TRBJ2-2, with a tentative D call TRBD1 (5 bases). The CDR3 covers 12 residues. CDR1 and CDR2 (germline): SGHDN, FVKESK. V shed 6 bases and J shed 5 bases, with 7 bases lying between them. The CDR3 nucleotides are TGTGCCAGCAGGGGGCAGACCGGGGAGCTGTTTTTT. It translates to CASRGQTGELFF. The complete variable domain, with remaining parts taken from reference TRBV14 and TRBJ2-2, reads EAGVTQFPSHSVIEKGQTVTLRCDPISGHDNLYWYRRVMGKEIKFLLHFVKESKQDESGMPNNRFLAERTGGTYSTLKVQPAELEDSGVYFCASRGQTGELFFGEGSRLTVL.

There are a few counts of this clone. The V call is TRBV18, the J call TRBJ1-1; D is possibly TRBD1 (5 bases). Trimming took 3 bases from V and 4 from J, leaving 12 bases between them. CDR1 and CDR2 from the germline V gene are KGHSH and LQKENI. The CDR3 contains 14 residues. DNA for the CDR3: TGTGCCAGCTCACCGTCTGGGGGGGTCACTGAAGCTTTCTTT. This gives the protein CASSPSGGVTEAFF.

This clone was recorded a few times. The gene calls are TRBV7-9 and TRBJ2-1; TRBD2 aligns across 9 bases. The CDR3 has 16 residues. Losses at the gene ends were 4 bases for V and 0 bases for J; bases not matched to a gene: 4. Germline lookup yields CDR1 SEHNR and CDR2 FQNEAQ (reference sequence). CDR3 sequence (DNA): TGTGCCAGCAGCTCCAAAGCGGGGGGCTCCTACAATGAGCAGTTCTTC. This sequence encodes CASSSKAGGSYNEQFF.

This chain links TRBV7-6 with TRBJ1-2; 10 nucleotides match TRBD1. Germline trimming cut 5 bases from V and 4 bases from J; bases unmatched to any gene: 7. The CDR3 runs to 15 residues. Germline V gene data show CDR1 as SGHVS and CDR2 as FNYEAQ. CDR3 in amino acids: CASSNGQGGSYGYTF. The DNA for the CDR3 is TGTGCCAGCAGCAATGGACAGGGGGGTAGCTATGGCTACACCTTC.

There are a few counts of this clone. The rearrangement uses TRBV7-9 and TRBJ1-5, with no clear D. CDR1 is SEHNR, CDR2 FQNEAQ, per germline (reference sequence). With 1 base removed from V and 6 bases from J, the gap between germline ends came to 7 bases. This CDR3 is 13 amino acids long. This chain's CDR3 is CASSLERLQPQHF. CDR3 in DNA: TGTGCCAGCAGCTTAGAGAGGCTTCAGCCCCAGCATTTT.

CDR3 residues: CASSLGTDGTDTQYF. Here the CDR3 DNA reads TGTGCCAGCAGTCTCGGGACTGATGGGACAGATACGCAGTATTTT. The V call is TRBV7-3, the J call TRBJ2-3; possibly TRBD2 for D (6 bases). Trimming removed 6 bases from V and 3 bases from J, with 16 bases in between. The CDR3 contains 15 residues. Germline V gene sequence: CDR1 SGHTA, CDR2 FQGTGA. Combining the CDR3 with reference TRBV7-3 and TRBJ2-3 gives the whole variable domain GAGVSQTPSNKVTEKGKYVELRCDPISGHTALYWYRQSLGQGPEFLIYFQGTGAADDSGLPNDRFFAVRPEGSVSTLKIQRTERGDSAVYLCASSLGTDGTDTQYFGPGTRLTVL.

The rearrangement links TRBV7-3 to TRBJ2-1; a possible D gene is TRBD1 (6 bases). Trimming removed 5 bases at V and 7 bases at J, with 12 bases between. The CDR3 is 13 amino acids. Germline CDR1 SGHTA, CDR2 FQGTGA. The CDR3 spells CASSPTGSNEQFF. In DNA form, the CDR3 reads TGTGCCAGCAGCCCTACAGGGTCTAATGAGCAGTTCTTC.

The V call is TRBV11-3, the J call TRBJ2-2, with 7 bases identical to TRBD2. This CDR3 region has 14 residues. Germline values: CDR1 SGHNT, CDR2 YENEEA. With 1 base clipped from V and 5 bases from J, the junction kept 1 base outside the gene matches. This CDR3 is CASSLGGRTGELFF. As DNA, the CDR3 is TGTGCCAGCAGCTTAGGCGGGAGAACCGGGGAGCTGTTTTTT.